The clone carrying this T cell receptor (beta chain) was detected only a few times. Given a much more abundant clone one base away, this may be a read error. This sample stems from a study of T cells in Graves' hyperthyroidism and ophthalmopathy. The junction had 14 bases not matched to a gene; V was cut back by 10 bases and J by 4 bases. The CDR3 covers 16 residues. The germline V gene encodes CDR1 MDHEN and CDR2 SYDVKM. The CDR3 regions of TCR beta were amplified from RNA transcripts. The HTBI set primed first-round TCR CDR3 RT-PCR. MiXCR, applied by TCRdb to the multiplex PCR reads, yields one record per CDR3 protein. The data hold about 610,000 distinct CDR3 sequences, with approximately 15% observed a single time. Any patient presenting with uncontrolled infection, other autoimmune disease, pregnancy or lactation was left out.

The sequenced material came from blood. The J gene is TRBJ2-2, the V gene TRBV28, with 8 bases fitting TRBD1. This sequence was found in a woman in her forties with Graves' ophthalmopathy. CDR3 in amino acids: CATEMDRDRSTGELFF. The CDR3 DNA reads TGTGCCACCGAGATGGATAGGGACAGGAGCACCGGGGAGCTGTTTTTT.